The 8 T cell receptor beta chains below come from one sample, sequenced in a study of cytomegalovirus exposure and HLA in healthy donors. The PCR was carried out with 60 Vbeta primers and 13 Jbeta primers. TCRdb keeps only in-frame clones here, not all; method: immunoSEQ multiplex PCR. The repertoire holds some 170,000 clones, with roughly 81% as singletons. Specimen: PBMCs. Receptors were obtained from a woman in her fifties or sixties in good health and CMV-seronegative.

The V and J genes are TRBV28 and TRBJ2-1; D remains ambiguous. V was cut by 6 bases and J by 0 bases, with 15 bases left in between. This CDR3 region has 16 residues. Germline loops: CDR1 MDHEN, CDR2 SYDVKM. Written as DNA, the CDR3 is TGTGCCAGCAGCCTCCCCCCTTGGAGCTCCTACAATGAGCAGTTCTTC. Protein sequence: CASSLPPWSSYNEQFF.

This chain uses TRBV11-2 with TRBJ1-1; a possible D gene is TRBD1 (5 bases). Trimming took 5 bases from V and 6 from J, leaving 16 bases between them. The CDR3 is 14 residues long. CDR1 is SGHAT and CDR2 is FQNNGV in the germline V gene. The CDR3 sequence: CASSDEGPGAEAFF. The CDR3 DNA follows: TGTGCCAGCAGCGACGAGGGCCCGGGGGCTGAAGCTTTCTTT.

As to this clone: The junction departs from germline at one end; a sequencing error may be responsible. The chain links TRBV7-9 to TRBJ2-5; D is uncertain. This CDR3 comprises 12 residues. Per germline, CDR1 SEHNR and CDR2 FQNEAQ (reference sequence). As DNA, the CDR3 is TGTTCCAGCAGCTTAGGTGCGAAGACCCAGTACTTC. Protein product: CSSSLGAKTQYF.

Points on this clone: Other DNA sequences in this sample translate to the same CDR3. The V gene is TRBV9, the J gene TRBJ2-3, with 7 nucleotides matching TRBD2. With V trimmed by 0 bases and J by 3 bases, 4 bases remained unmatched. The V gene's germline CDR1 is SGDLS and CDR2 YYNGEE. CDR3 size: 15 residues. CDR3 protein: CASSVGVGGTDTQYF. For the CDR3, the DNA is TGTGCCAGCAGCGTAGGTGTGGGAGGGACAGATACGCAGTATTTT.

The genes are TRBV7-3 and TRBJ1-1; TRBD1 matches 9 bases. Germline assignment: CDR1 SGHTA and CDR2 FQGTGA. CDR3 length: 14 amino acids. V gave up 4 bases and J gave up 3 bases; unmatched junction bases: 3. CDR3 residues: CASSSGQGHTEAFF. DNA of the CDR3: TGTGCCAGCAGCTCGGGACAGGGTCACACTGAAGCTTTCTTT.

The chain links TRBV7-9 to TRBJ2-5, with 13 bases that match TRBD2. The germline V gene encodes CDR1 SEHNR and CDR2 FQNEAQ (reference sequence). The CDR3 spans 15 residues. Trimming removed 5 bases from V and 4 bases from J; junction bases left unmatched: 4. The CDR3 DNA sequence: TGTGCCAGCAGCCCTGGGACTAGCGGGACAGAGACCCAGTACTTC. Amino acids: CASSPGTSGTETQYF.

The V and J genes are TRBV4-3 and TRBJ1-2; possible D gene TRBD1, 6 bases. The V end lost 4 bases, the J end lost 7 bases, and 16 bases lay between the germline ends. Per germline, CDR1 LGHNA and CDR2 YSLEER. CDR3 length: 14 amino acids. The CDR3 is CASSRLGGGAGYTF. The CDR3 nucleotides are TGCGCCAGCAGCCGGTTAGGGGGAGGGGCTGGCTACACCTTC.

The chain combines TRBV4-2 with TRBJ2-5; TRBD2 aligns across 11 bases. Germline CDR1 is LGHNA and CDR2 is YNFKEQ. The CDR3 sequence is 19 residues long. J gave up 2 bases and V 2 bases, and 13 bases lay outside the gene matches. The CDR3 coding sequence is TGTGCCAGCAGCCAATTGGTAGCTAGCGGGAGGCCTGAGCAAGAGACCCAGTACTTC. Translating it yields CASSQLVASGRPEQETQYF.